This TCR gamma chain is drawn from a study of gamma-delta chains in newborns, infants, children. Looking at the study overall: Polyclonal expansion of innate γδ T cells after birth follows microbial exposure.

Judged by abundance, this clone is large. At the DNA level, this CDR3 is encoded by other sequences in the same sample as well. In germline, CDR1 is GITISATS, CDR2 ISYDGTV (reference sequence). V lost 0 bases and J lost 7; bases outside the gene matches: 3. The CDR3 length is 16 residues. With CATT, TCRdb re-called clones from the reads. The sample has around 960 gamma-chain clones; approximately 39% are singletons. The sequenced material came from blood. The sequence came from a child who was a newborn, infant or young child, either healthy, febrile or measles-vaccinated (not recorded which). V and J are TRGV9 and TRGJP. No J segment appears in TCRdb, so it was assigned here by matching the sequence to germline. CDR3 region: CALWEVKELGKKIKVF. The CDR3 coding sequence is TGTGCCTTGTGGGAGGTGAAGGAGTTGGGCAAAAAAATCAAGGTATTT.